This TCR beta chain was profiled in a study of blood T cell repertoires in COVID-19. As for the study in general: Acute and convalescent COVID-19 samples came from the United States, Italy and Spain. T cells, B-cell-depleted T cells, or PBMCs supplied cDNA or gDNA.

Per the original data handling: Counts of nucleated cells, estimated from reference gene primer amplification, were obtained. Libraries were prepared by immunoSEQ multiplex PCR; TCRdb keeps only in-frame clonotypes and omits some of them. From that table come the V and J calls and clone size; the DNA was used to work out D and trimming. Of about 670,000 clones listed, about 87% are singletons. The CDR3 is 15 amino acids. Germline CDR1 and CDR2: SGHNT and YYREEE (reference sequence). With 7 bases clipped from V and 3 bases from J, the junction kept 12 bases outside the gene matches. The sample was peripheral blood. This receptor was obtained from a woman between 18 and 29 years old with acute or convalescent COVID-19. The rearrangement joins TRBV5-4 to TRBJ1-1; 7 bases agree with TRBD1. The CDR3: CASSLRGGGDTEAFF. The CDR3 region has the DNA TGTGCCAGCTCACTTCGAGGGGGCGGGGACACTGAAGCTTTCTTT. Full variable domain (outside the CDR3, taken from reference TRBV5-4 and TRBJ1-1): ETGVTQSPTHLIKTRGQQVTLRCSSQSGHNTVSWYQQALGQGPQFIFQYYREEENGRGNFPPRFSGLQFPNYSSELNVNALELDDSALYLCASSLRGGGDTEAFFGQGTRLTVV.